The entry that follows covers one TCR beta chain sequence. Its specificity is unknown. The identical CDR3 is also encoded by other nucleotide sequences in the sample. V lost 3 bases to trimming and J lost 6 bases; unmatched junction nucleotides: 3. CDR1 SGHDT and CDR2 YYEEEE come from the germline V gene. The CDR3 spans 14 residues. The data belong to a study of shared clonotypes between healthy human individuals. The study, taken as a whole, reports: Against clonotypes common to all four donors, non-shared ones had lower generation probabilities.

The test was conducted at deep level. Genomic DNA of every subset was divided equally among multiple immunoSEQ plates. Assay used: immunoSEQ multiplex PCR; TCRdb lists only in-frame clones, some missing. This sample has over a million clones, with around 78% found just once. The source of this sequence is a man aged 18 to 30 in good health. Some clones in this sample may be carry-over from other donors' samples. Sequencing was carried out using memory CD4+ T cells from PBMCs. Subset defined: CD45RA-negative fraction. The V gene is TRBV5-6, the J gene TRBJ2-3; 11 bases are a match to TRBD2. The CDR3 loop is CASSSLAGGDTQYF. CDR3 nucleotides: TGTGCCAGCAGCTCTCTAGCGGGGGGCGATACGCAGTATTTT.